This record looks at one T cell receptor beta chain sequence and its context. Its specificity is not known. This sample was taken from a study of blood T cells in healthy people across ages. The CDR3 has 15 residues. Germline loops: CDR1 MNHEY, CDR2 SMNVEV (reference sequence). V lost 2 bases and J 2 bases, leaving 13 bases between the germline ends. Findings of the study overall: Diversity estimates drawn from one million T cells were deemed underestimates.

Peripheral blood from each donor was collected in a volume of 9.5 to 10 milliliters. A second PCR, run for about 6 to 12 cycles, used a sample-barcoded 5' primer plus a J-beta primer mix. TCRdb re-called the 5' RACE reads with MiXCR, one entry per CDR3 protein. Of about 1.4 million distinct CDR3 sequences listed, around 55% are singletons. The chain joins TRBV27 to TRBJ2-7, with D hard to call. The sequenced sample was blood. The clonotype originates from a man aged 18 to 35 in good health. CDR3 bases: TGTGCCAGCAGTTTAGGTGGGTCGGCAACCTACGAGCAGTACTTC. Translated: CASSLGGSATYEQYF.